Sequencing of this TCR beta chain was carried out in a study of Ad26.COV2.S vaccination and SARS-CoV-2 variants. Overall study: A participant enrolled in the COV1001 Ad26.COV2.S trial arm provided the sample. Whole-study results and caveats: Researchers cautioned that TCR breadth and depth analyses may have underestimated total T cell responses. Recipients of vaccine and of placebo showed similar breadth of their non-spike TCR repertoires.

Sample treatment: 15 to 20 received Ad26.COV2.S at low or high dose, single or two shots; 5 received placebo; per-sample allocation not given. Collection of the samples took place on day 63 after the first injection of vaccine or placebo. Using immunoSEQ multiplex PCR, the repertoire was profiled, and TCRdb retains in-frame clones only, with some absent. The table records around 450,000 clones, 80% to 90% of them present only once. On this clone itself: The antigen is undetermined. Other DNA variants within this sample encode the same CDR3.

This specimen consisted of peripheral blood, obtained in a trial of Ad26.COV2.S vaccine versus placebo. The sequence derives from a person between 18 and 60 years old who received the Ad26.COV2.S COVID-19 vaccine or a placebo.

This CDR3 reads CSVGRTGSTEAFF. DNA of the CDR3: TGCAGCGTTGGGAGGACAGGGTCCACTGAAGCTTTCTTT. The chain links TRBV29-1 to TRBJ1-1; 8 bases agree with TRBD1. This CDR3 spans 13 amino acids. V lost 4 bases to trimming and J lost 4 bases; unmatched junction nucleotides: 5. From germline, CDR1 is SQVTM and CDR2 ANQGSEA.